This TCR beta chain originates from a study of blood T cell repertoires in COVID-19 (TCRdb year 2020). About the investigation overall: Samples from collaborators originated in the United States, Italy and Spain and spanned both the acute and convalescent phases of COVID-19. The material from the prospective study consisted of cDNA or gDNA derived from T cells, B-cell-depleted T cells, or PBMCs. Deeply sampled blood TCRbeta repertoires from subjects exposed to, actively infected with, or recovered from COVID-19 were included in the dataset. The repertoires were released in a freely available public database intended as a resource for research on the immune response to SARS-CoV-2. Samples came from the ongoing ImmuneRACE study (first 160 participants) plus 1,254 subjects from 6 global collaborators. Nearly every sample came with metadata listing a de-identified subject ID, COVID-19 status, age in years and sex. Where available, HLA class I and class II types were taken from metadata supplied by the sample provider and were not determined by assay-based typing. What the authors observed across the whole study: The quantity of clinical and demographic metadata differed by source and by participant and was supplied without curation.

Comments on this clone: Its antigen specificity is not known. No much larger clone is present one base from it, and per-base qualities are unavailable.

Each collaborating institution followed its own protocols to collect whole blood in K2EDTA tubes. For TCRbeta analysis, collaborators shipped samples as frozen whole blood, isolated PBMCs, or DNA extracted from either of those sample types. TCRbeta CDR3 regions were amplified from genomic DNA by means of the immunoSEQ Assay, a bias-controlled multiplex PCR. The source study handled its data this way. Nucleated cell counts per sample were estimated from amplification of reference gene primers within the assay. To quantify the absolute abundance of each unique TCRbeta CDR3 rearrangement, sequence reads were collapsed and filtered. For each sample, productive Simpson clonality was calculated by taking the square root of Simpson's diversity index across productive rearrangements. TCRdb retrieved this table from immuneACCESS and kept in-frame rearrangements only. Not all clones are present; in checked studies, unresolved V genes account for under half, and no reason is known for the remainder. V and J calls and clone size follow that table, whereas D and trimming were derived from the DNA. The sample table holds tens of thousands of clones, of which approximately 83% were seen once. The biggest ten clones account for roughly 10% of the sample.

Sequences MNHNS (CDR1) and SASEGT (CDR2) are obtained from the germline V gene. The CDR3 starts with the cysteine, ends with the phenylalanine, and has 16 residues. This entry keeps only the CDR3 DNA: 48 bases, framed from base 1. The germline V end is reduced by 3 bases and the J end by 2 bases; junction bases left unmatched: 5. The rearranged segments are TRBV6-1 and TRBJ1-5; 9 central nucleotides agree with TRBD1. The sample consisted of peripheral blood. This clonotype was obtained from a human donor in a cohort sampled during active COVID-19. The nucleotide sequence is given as TGTGCCAGCAGTGACCGAAGGACAGGGGGCAATCAGCCCCAGCATTTT. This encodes CASSDRRTGGNQPQHF.